A single sample is the source of the 21 T cell receptor beta chains below, sequenced in a study of blood T cells in healthy people across ages. For the second PCR, which ran for about 6 to 11 cycles, a sample-barcoded 5' primer and a J-beta primer mix were used. TCRdb reprocessed the 5' RACE reads with MiXCR, giving one entry per CDR3 protein. The data hold around 1.5 million distinct CDR3 sequences, with 30% to 40% observed a single time. What was sequenced was blood. These receptors all stem from a woman younger than 45 in good health.

This chain uses TRBV5-1 with TRBJ2-7; TRBD1 aligns across 9 bases. Germline values: CDR1 SGHRS, CDR2 YFSETQ. The length of the CDR3 is 16 residues. V shed 0 bases and J 4 bases; nucleotides not matched to a gene: 8. CDR3 nucleotide sequence: TGCGCCAGCAGCTTGGGTCTGGGACAGGGATTATACGAGCAGTACTTC. This gives the protein CASSLGLGQGLYEQYF.

This clonotype was counted a few times. The CDR3 sequence: CSARDQSGSYNEQFF. The DNA for the CDR3 is TGCAGTGCTAGAGATCAAAGCGGATCCTACAATGAGCAGTTCTTC. The rearrangement joins TRBV20-1 to TRBJ2-1, with a weak D call TRBD2 (5 bases). The CDR3 runs 15 residues. Germline V gene sequence: CDR1 DFQATT, CDR2 SNEGSKA (reference sequence). Trimming removed 0 bases from V and 1 base from J, with 10 bases in between.

On this clonotype itself: Since a much larger clone is just one base distant, this may be a read error. The chain employs TRBV7-2 and TRBJ2-1; possible D gene TRBD2, 6 bases. Germline V gene data show CDR1 as SGHTA and CDR2 as FQGNSA. There are 16 residues in the CDR3. The CDR3 spells CASSLDSGGYGNERFF. The CDR3 bases are TGTGCCAGCAGCTTAGATTCAGGAGGGTATGGGAATGAGCGGTTCTTC.

CDR3: CASRGGDRLNTEAFF. CDR3 nucleotide sequence: TGTGCCAGCAGGGGGGGGGACAGGTTGAACACTGAAGCTTTCTTT. This chain joins TRBV12-3 or TRBV12-4 and TRBJ1-1; 8 nucleotides line up with TRBD1. J lost 0 bases, V lost 6 bases, and 6 bases had no gene match. CDR3 size: 15 residues.

In its sample, this clonotype was seen many times. The genes are TRBV4-1 and TRBJ2-5, with 9 bases aligning to TRBD1. Germline V CDR1 and CDR2: MGHRA, YSYEKL. The CDR3 loop spans 16 amino acids. V lost 5 bases, J lost 0 bases, and 7 bases stayed unmatched. CDR3 residues: CASSSRDREYQETQYF. CDR3 coding DNA: TGCGCCAGCAGCTCCCGGGACAGGGAGTACCAAGAGACCCAGTACTTC.

This chain uses TRBV5-5 with TRBJ2-3; TRBD2 aligns across 7 bases. J gave up 1 base and V 2 bases, and 4 bases lay outside the gene matches. The germline gives CDR1 SGHKS, CDR2 YYEKEE (reference sequence). This CDR3 is 15 amino acids long. The CDR3 region has the DNA TGTGCCAGCAGCTTTGAGGGAGGGGGCACAGATACGCAGTATTTT. Its protein is CASSFEGGGTDTQYF.

The chain recombines TRBV24-1 with TRBJ2-1; D remains unclear. Trimming stripped 3 bases from V and 6 bases from J, with 17 bases between. CDR3 length equals 16 residues. Per the germline V gene, CDR1 is KGHDR and CDR2 is SFDVKD. DNA for the CDR3: TGTGCCACCAGTGATAACCGGGCTGCCCTAGGCAATGAGCAGTTCTTC. Protein product: CATSDNRAALGNEQFF.

As for this clonotype: Compared with germline, one end of the junction differs, possibly owing to a read error. The chain has TRBV6-6 and TRBJ2-3; 12 nucleotides align to TRBD1. The germline CDR1 and CDR2 sequences are MNHNY and SVGAGI (reference sequence). This CDR3 spans 15 amino acids. The CDR3 coding sequence is TGTGCCGGCAGTCCCTCCGGGACAGGGGGCTTCACGCAGTATTTT. It codes for CAGSPSGTGGFTQYF.

The rearrangement uses TRBV7-8 and TRBJ2-1, with a possible D match to TRBD2 (5 bases). V was shortened by 3 bases and J by 9 bases, with 15 bases between the two germline ends. Germline V gene sequence: CDR1 SGHVS, CDR2 FQNEAQ. The CDR3 is made up of 14 amino acids. For the CDR3, the DNA is TGTGCCAGCAGCTTGGTGGGTGAAGGAGGTGAGCAGTTCTTC. This gives the protein CASSLVGEGGEQFF. Together with reference TRBV7-8 and TRBJ2-1, the CDR3 gives the full variable domain: GAGVSQSPRYKVAKRGQDVALRCDPISGHVSLFWYQQALGQGPEFLTYFQNEAQLDKSGLPSDRFFAERPEGSVSTLKIQRTQQEDSAVYLCASSLVGEGGEQFFGPGTRLTVL.

The chain employs TRBV24-1 and TRBJ2-6; 8 bases align to TRBD1. Germline CDR1 and CDR2: KGHDR and SFDVKD. Germline trimming cut 5 bases from V and 2 bases from J; bases unmatched to any gene: 13. The CDR3 runs to 19 residues. CDR3 residues: CATSGAGTGTFAGANVLTF. In nucleotides, the CDR3 is TGTGCCACCAGTGGTGCCGGGACAGGAACGTTCGCTGGGGCCAACGTCCTGACTTTC.

This clonotype was seen repeatedly, ten times or more. The chain combines TRBV6-2 or TRBV6-3 with TRBJ2-7, with D unresolved. With 7 bases removed from V and 0 bases from J, the gap between germline ends came to 7 bases. CDR3 length: 12 amino acids. The V gene's germline CDR1 is MNHEY and CDR2 SVGEGT. The CDR3: CASKRSSYEQYF. The CDR3 nucleotides are TGTGCCAGCAAACGCAGCTCCTACGAGCAGTACTTC.

This clonotype has more than one count but fewer than ten. The chain has TRBV28 and TRBJ2-3; 8 bases agree with TRBD1. Losses at the gene ends were 4 bases for V and 2 bases for J; bases not matched to a gene: 17. This CDR3 has 19 residues. Looked up from germline, CDR1 is MDHEN and CDR2 is SYDVKM. In DNA, the CDR3 is TGTGCCAGCAGTTCATCCGTTAACAGTGACAGGGGTCACACAGATACGCAGTATTTT. Translating it yields CASSSSVNSDRGHTDTQYF.

This clonotype showed up many times. The chain couples TRBV3-1 to TRBJ1-2; tentatively, D is TRBD1 (5 bases). The CDR3 runs to 13 residues. The V end lost 2 bases, the J end lost 2 bases, and 6 bases lay between the germline ends. Germline lookup yields CDR1 LGHDT and CDR2 YNNKEL (reference sequence). This chain's CDR3 is CASSQRTNYGYTF. CDR3 coding DNA: TGTGCCAGCAGCCAACGGACAAACTATGGCTACACCTTC.

The CDR3 loop is CASSGAVEPGTSRDEQYF. The CDR3 DNA is TGTGCCAGCAGCGGGGCGGTGGAACCCGGGACTAGCCGTGACGAGCAGTACTTC. The chain combines TRBV6-1 with TRBJ2-5; 9 positions agree with TRBD2. The J call may be mistaken, given a closer DNA end match to TRBJ2-7. Per the germline V gene, CDR1 is MNHNS and CDR2 is SASEGT. The CDR3 totals 18 residues.

This clonotype came up many times. V and J are TRBV29-1 and TRBJ2-7, with 12 bases matching TRBD2. This CDR3 comprises 15 residues. The V and J ends lost 6 bases and 2 bases, in that order; junction bases with no gene match: 8. The germline V gene has CDR1 SQVTM and CDR2 ANQGSEA. The CDR3 sequence: CSVDDTSGRTYEQYF. The CDR3 bases are TGCAGCGTCGACGACACTAGCGGGAGGACCTACGAGCAGTACTTC.

This clonotype occurred a few times. The junction departs from the called germline gene at one end, perhaps through a read error. CDR3: CAISASGRGANEQFF. The CDR3 region has the DNA TGTGCCATCAGCGCTTCTGGGCGGGGGGCCAATGAGCAGTTCTTC. This chain links TRBV7-6 with TRBJ2-1, with TRBD2 identical over 8 bases. The germline V gene encodes CDR1 SGHVS and CDR2 FNYEAQ. The CDR3 spans 15 residues.

This clonotype was seen only a few times. The chain's CDR3 is CSVEKGSATNTEAFF. In DNA, the CDR3 is TGCAGCGTTGAAAAAGGGTCGGCCACGAACACTGAAGCTTTCTTT. This sequence joins TRBV29-1 and TRBJ1-1; D is uncertain. In germline, CDR1 is SQVTM, CDR2 ANQGSEA. V was cut by 2 bases and J by 1 base, with 14 bases left in between. This CDR3 spans 15 amino acids. Looking up the rest from reference TRBV29-1 and TRBJ1-1 gives the full variable domain: SAVISQKPSRDICQRGTSLTIQCQVDSQVTMMFWYRQQPGQSLTLIATANQGSEATYESGFVIDKFPISRPNLTFSTLTVSNMSPEDSSIYLCSVEKGSATNTEAFFGQGTRLTVV.

There are a few counts of this clonotype. This sequence joins TRBV5-1 and TRBJ2-3; maybe TRBD2 (6 bases). The CDR3 has 16 residues. Germline loops: CDR1 SGHRS, CDR2 YFSETQ. V lost 0 bases to trimming and J lost 1 base, with 12 bases between them. The CDR3 DNA reads as TGCGCCAGCAGCTTGGCGGGGAGGCAGGGCACAGATACGCAGTATTTT. It specifies CASSLAGRQGTDTQYF. The whole variable domain, remainder taken from reference TRBV5-1 and TRBJ2-3, is KAGVTQTPRYLIKTRGQQVTLSCSPISGHRSVSWYQQTPGQGLQFLFEYFSETQRNKGNFPGRFSGRQFSNSRSEMNVSTLELGDSALYLCASSLAGRQGTDTQYFGPGTRLTVL.

The V call is TRBV18, the J call TRBJ1-2, with D hard to call. The CDR3 has 16 amino acids. CDR1 is KGHSH and CDR2 is LQKENI in the germline V gene. Trimming removed 0 bases from V and 6 bases from J, with 17 bases in between. For the CDR3, the DNA is TGTGCCAGCTCACCACCAACAGTACTCGCTGGCGATGGCTACACCTTC. This codes for CASSPPTVLAGDGYTF.

Many counts were recorded for this clonotype. The rearrangement links TRBV5-6 to TRBJ2-5; possibly TRBD1 for D (5 bases). The CDR3 sequence is 13 residues long. The germline gives CDR1 SGHDT, CDR2 YYEEEE. V was trimmed by 6 bases and J by 5 bases, leaving 14 bases between them. The CDR3: CASTKDKAETQYF. As DNA, the CDR3 is TGTGCCAGCACCAAGGACAAGGCGGAGACCCAGTACTTC.

This clonotype was counted between two and nine times. The chain employs TRBV6-1 and TRBJ1-2; 9 positions agree with TRBD1. V lost 6 bases to trimming and J lost 4 bases; unmatched junction nucleotides: 6. The CDR3 covers 14 residues. Germline assignment: CDR1 MNHNS and CDR2 SASEGT. CDR3 residues: CASRDRDRAYGYTF. The CDR3 DNA reads as TGTGCCAGCAGAGACCGGGACAGGGCCTATGGCTACACCTTC.